The 9 T cell receptor beta chains given below trace back to one sample, sequenced in a study of OX40 agonist ivuxolimab in advanced cancers. The data were produced by immunoSEQ multiplex PCR, yet TCRdb's version contains in-frame clones alone and is incomplete. The sample comprises 55,000 to 70,000 clones, roughly 80% of which are singletons, and around 3.4% rests with the top ten. The sequenced sample was CD4+ or CD8+ T cells sorted from blood, obtained in a trial of the OX40 agonist ivuxolimab. These receptors came from an adult with an advanced solid tumor such as melanoma, head and neck, liver or kidney cancer.

This clone has just a few counts. This sequence joins TRBV30 and TRBJ1-3; unclear D gene. V was clipped by 0 bases and J by 4 bases, with 7 bases between them. The CDR3 has 13 residues. Germline V lookup: CDR1 GTSNPN, CDR2 SVGIG (reference sequence). The CDR3 DNA reads TGTGCCTGGAGTGTCCGGGGAGGAAACACCATATATTTT. As protein: CAWSVRGGNTIYF.

The rearrangement uses TRBV11-2 and TRBJ2-5; TRBD1 matches 9 bases. CDR1 SGHAT and CDR2 FQNNGV come from the germline V gene. Trimming took 5 bases from V and 5 from J; bases not matched to a gene: 9. This CDR3 contains 15 residues. As DNA, the CDR3 is TGTGCCAGCAGCCAGGACGGGACAGGGATCGAGACCCAGTACTTC. Amino acids: CASSQDGTGIETQYF.

The chain links TRBV4-3 to TRBJ2-5, with TRBD1 matching over 9 bases. Unmatched junction bases numbered 6, after V lost 0 bases and J lost 4 bases. This CDR3 contains 16 residues. Germline CDR1 and CDR2: LGHNA and YSLEER. This chain's CDR3 is CASSQDETGGSETQYF. In DNA, the CDR3 is TGCGCCAGCAGCCAAGATGAGACAGGGGGATCAGAGACCCAGTACTTC.

V usage is TRBV11-3 and J usage is TRBJ2-3; D is undetermined. The germline V gene encodes CDR1 SGHNT and CDR2 YENEEA. Deletions cut 6 bases from V and 2 bases from J, with 9 bases between. The CDR3 covers 13 residues. CDR3 sequence: CASRLSTTDTQYF. DNA of the CDR3: TGTGCCAGCAGGCTCTCCACCACAGATACGCAGTATTTT.

The rearrangement joins TRBV30 to TRBJ2-7; D is undetermined. Germline values: CDR1 GTSNPN, CDR2 SVGIG (reference sequence). This CDR3 region has 13 residues. V shed 0 bases and J shed 3 bases, with 9 bases lying between them. The CDR3 protein is CAWSVRVLYEQYF. CDR3 nucleotide sequence: TGTGCCTGGAGTGTACGGGTCCTCTACGAGCAGTACTTC.

This clone has just one count. The chain uses TRBV6-6 and TRBJ1-1, with TRBD1 identical over 11 bases. The V gene's germline CDR1 is MNHNY and CDR2 SVGAGI (reference sequence). V gave up 5 bases and J gave up 11 bases; unmatched junction bases: 7. The CDR3 totals 13 residues. CDR3 DNA sequence: TGTGCCAGCAGTCCGCGGACAGGGGGCTGGGCTTTCTTT. It codes for CASSPRTGGWAFF.

The gene calls are TRBV11-3 and TRBJ2-1; either TRBD1 or TRBD2 may supply D (5 bases each). The CDR3 extends over 15 amino acids. In germline, CDR1 is SGHNT, CDR2 YENEEA. V was clipped by 5 bases and J by 1 base, with 12 bases between them. In DNA, the CDR3 is TGTGCCAGCAGCCCGGGAAGGGGTTCCTACAATGAGCAGTTCTTC. Protein: CASSPGRGSYNEQFF.

The chain employs TRBV2 and TRBJ1-5; 8 nucleotides match TRBD1. Per the germline V gene, CDR1 is SNHLY and CDR2 is FYNNEI. Germline trimming cut 7 bases from V and 10 bases from J; bases unmatched to any gene: 12. This CDR3 is built from 14 residues. CDR3 protein: CASNRERQGSPQHF. Written as DNA, the CDR3 is TGTGCCAGCAACAGAGAAAGACAGGGGAGTCCCCAGCATTTT.

The CDR3 loop is CASRESLHYNEQFF. The DNA of the CDR3 is TGTGCCAGCAGGGAGTCCCTTCATTACAATGAGCAGTTCTTC. The rearrangement uses TRBV28 and TRBJ2-1, with unresolved D. Germline CDR1 and CDR2: MDHEN and SYDVKM. Between the trimmed V and J ends, which lost 6 bases and 4 bases, there was a span of 13 bases. The CDR3 consists of 14 residues.